The 3 T cell receptor beta chains given below trace back to one sample, sequenced in a study of immune cell composition in non-small cell lung cancer. Normal lung sampling was at least 3 cm from the tumour, as distant as possible. TCRdb's table, derived via immunoSEQ multiplex PCR, lists solely in-frame clones and lacks some. The sample includes under 4,000 clones, around 78% of them seen just once. Sequencing input: non-adjacent lung tissue. Receptors originate from a human donor with non-small cell lung cancer. The donor label of this sample is uncertain.

This clone was found once. The chain links TRBV14 to TRBJ1-2; 9 bases align to TRBD1. J gave up 11 bases and V 1 base, and 5 bases lay outside the gene matches. The CDR3 is 13 amino acids. Germline CDR1 and CDR2: SGHDN and FVKESK. The DNA of the CDR3 is TGTGCCAGCAGCCAAGCACAGGGGGCGAGGTACACCTTC. Translating it yields CASSQAQGARYTF.

The rearrangement links TRBV5-6 to TRBJ2-7; unclear D gene. From germline, CDR1 is SGHDT and CDR2 YYEEEE. The CDR3 totals 14 residues. V was clipped by 0 bases and J by 7 bases, with 14 bases between them. CDR3 protein: CASSLVASGLEQYF. The CDR3 DNA is TGTGCCAGCAGCTTGGTGGCTAGTGGCCTGGAGCAGTACTTC.

The V call is TRBV6-5, the J call TRBJ2-7, with 7 positions matching TRBD1. The germline CDR1 and CDR2 sequences are MNHEY and SVGAGI. The CDR3 spans 14 residues. J lost 4 bases, V lost 2 bases, and 5 bases had no gene match. The CDR3, as DNA: TGTGCCAGCAGTTACGGGACAGTAGGTTACGAGCAGTACTTC. This translates into CASSYGTVGYEQYF.